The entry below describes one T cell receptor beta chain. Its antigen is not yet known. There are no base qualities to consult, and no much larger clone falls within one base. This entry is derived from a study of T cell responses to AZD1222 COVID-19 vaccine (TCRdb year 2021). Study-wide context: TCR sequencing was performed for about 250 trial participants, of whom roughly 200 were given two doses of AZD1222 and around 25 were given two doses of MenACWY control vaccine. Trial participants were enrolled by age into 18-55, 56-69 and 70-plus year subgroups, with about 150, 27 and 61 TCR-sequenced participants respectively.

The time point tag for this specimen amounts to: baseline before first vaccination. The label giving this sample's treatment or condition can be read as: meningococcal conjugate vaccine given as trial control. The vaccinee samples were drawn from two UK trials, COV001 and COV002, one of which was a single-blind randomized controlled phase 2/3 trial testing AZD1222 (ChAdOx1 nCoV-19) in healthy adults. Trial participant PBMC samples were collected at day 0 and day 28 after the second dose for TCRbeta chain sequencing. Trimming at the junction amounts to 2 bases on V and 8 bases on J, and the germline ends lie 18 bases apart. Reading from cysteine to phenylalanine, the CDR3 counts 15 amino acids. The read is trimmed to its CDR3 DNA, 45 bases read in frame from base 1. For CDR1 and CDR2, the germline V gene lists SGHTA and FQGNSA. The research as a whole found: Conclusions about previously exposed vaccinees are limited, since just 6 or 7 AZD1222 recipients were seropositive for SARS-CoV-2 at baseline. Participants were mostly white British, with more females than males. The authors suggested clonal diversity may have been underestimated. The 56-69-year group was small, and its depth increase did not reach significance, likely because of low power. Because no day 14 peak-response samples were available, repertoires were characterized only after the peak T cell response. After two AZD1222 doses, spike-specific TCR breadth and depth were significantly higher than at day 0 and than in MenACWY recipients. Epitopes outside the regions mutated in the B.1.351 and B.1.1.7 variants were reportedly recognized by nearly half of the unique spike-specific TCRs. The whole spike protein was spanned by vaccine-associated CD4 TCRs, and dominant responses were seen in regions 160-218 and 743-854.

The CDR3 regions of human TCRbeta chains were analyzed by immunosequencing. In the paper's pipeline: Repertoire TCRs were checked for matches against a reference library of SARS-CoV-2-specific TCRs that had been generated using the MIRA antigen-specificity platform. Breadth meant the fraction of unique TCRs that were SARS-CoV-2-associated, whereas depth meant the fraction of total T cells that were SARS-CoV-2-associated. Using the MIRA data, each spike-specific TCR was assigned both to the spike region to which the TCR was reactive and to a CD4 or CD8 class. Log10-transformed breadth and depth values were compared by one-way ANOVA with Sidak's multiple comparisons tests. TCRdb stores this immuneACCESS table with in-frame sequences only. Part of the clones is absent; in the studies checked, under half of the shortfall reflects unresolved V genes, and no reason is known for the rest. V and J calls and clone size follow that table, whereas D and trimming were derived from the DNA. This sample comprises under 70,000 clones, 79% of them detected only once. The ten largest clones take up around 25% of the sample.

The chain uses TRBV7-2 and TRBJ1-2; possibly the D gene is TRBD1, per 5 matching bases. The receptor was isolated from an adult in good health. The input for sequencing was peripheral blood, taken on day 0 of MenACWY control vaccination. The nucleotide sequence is TGTGCCAGCAGCTTATCAGGGCCCTCGGGTTACGGCTACACCTTC. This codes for CASSLSGPSGYGYTF.